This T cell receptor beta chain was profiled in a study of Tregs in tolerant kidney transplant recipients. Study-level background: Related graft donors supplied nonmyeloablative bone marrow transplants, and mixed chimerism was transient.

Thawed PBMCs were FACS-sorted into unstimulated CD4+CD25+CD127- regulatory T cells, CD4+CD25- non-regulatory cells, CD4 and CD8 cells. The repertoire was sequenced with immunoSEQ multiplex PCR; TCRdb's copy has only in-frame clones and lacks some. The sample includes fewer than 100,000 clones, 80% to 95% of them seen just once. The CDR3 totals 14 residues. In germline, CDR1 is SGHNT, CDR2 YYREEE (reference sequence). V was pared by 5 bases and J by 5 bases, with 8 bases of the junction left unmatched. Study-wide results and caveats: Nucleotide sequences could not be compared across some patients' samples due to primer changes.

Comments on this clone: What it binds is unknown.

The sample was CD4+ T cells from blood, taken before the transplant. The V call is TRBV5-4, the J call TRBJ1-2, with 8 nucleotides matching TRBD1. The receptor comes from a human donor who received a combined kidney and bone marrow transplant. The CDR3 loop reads CASSSQQGGYGYTF. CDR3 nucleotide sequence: TGTGCCAGCAGTAGCCAACAGGGGGGTTATGGCTACACCTTC.